The 19 T cell receptor beta chains reported below all come from one sample, sequenced in a study of shared clonotypes between healthy human individuals. Sequenced by immunoSEQ multiplex PCR; TCRdb stores in-frame clones only, minus some. This table has nearly 2 million clones, approximately 94% appearing once. Terminally differentiated effector memory CD45RA+ cells were excluded from the naive CD8 cells, which were CD45RO-negative and positively selected for CCR7. The material sequenced was naive CD8+ T cells sorted from blood. These receptors were obtained from a young man in good health.

As concerns this clone: Different DNA sequences within this sample yield the same CDR3. The chain employs TRBV6-5 and TRBJ1-2; tentative D call: TRBD1 (6 bases). The V gene's germline CDR1 is MNHEY and CDR2 SVGAGI. V dropped 0 bases and J dropped 3 bases, with 8 bases sitting between them. The CDR3 runs 14 residues. CDR3 residues: CASSYSEGDYGYTF. CDR3 coding DNA: TGTGCCAGCAGTTACTCGGAGGGGGACTATGGCTACACCTTC.

V gene TRBV29-1 combines with J gene TRBJ1-1; D unclear. CDR3 length: 14 residues. Germline-derived CDR1 and CDR2 are SQVTM and ANQGSEA. Trimming shortened V by 5 bases and J by 0 bases, and 13 bases separated the two germline ends. The CDR3 nucleotides are TGCAGCGTTAAATCTAGTTACATGAACACTGAAGCTTTCTTT. It translates to CSVKSSYMNTEAFF.

The chain recombines TRBV28 with TRBJ2-7; TRBD1 matches 12 bases. The CDR3 spans 13 residues. V lost 8 bases to trimming and J lost 3 bases; unmatched junction nucleotides: 2. The germline V gene has CDR1 MDHEN and CDR2 SYDVKM. The DNA for the CDR3 is TGTGCCAGCGGGGACAGGGGGCTCTACGAGCAGTACTTC. It codes for CASGDRGLYEQYF.

The chain carries TRBV28 and TRBJ1-4; TRBD1 matches at 7 bases. Losses at the gene ends were 0 bases for V and 0 bases for J; bases not matched to a gene: 1. This CDR3 spans 16 amino acids. Germline CDR1 MDHEN, CDR2 SYDVKM. Here the CDR3 reads CASSLWQGATNEKLFF. The CDR3 nucleotides read TGTGCCAGCAGTTTATGGCAGGGGGCAACTAATGAAAAACTGTTTTTT.

V usage is TRBV5-8 and J usage is TRBJ2-7; no clear D gene. CDR3 length: 15 amino acids. The germline V and J ends were trimmed by 8 bases and 4 bases, with 22 bases remaining between them. Germline-derived CDR1 and CDR2 are SGHTS and YDEGEE. The CDR3 region has the DNA TGTGCCAGTTTACCAGAAGGAGTACTGGGGTACGAGCAGTACTTC. It yields the protein CASLPEGVLGYEQYF.

V gene TRBV4-1 combines with J gene TRBJ1-5; unclear D gene. V shed 1 base and J shed 6 bases, with 10 bases lying between them. Germline V gives CDR1 MGHRA, CDR2 YSYEKL. The CDR3 is made up of 14 amino acids. The CDR3 protein is CASSQGLEPQPQHF. For the CDR3, the DNA is TGCGCCAGCAGCCAAGGCTTGGAACCTCAGCCCCAGCATTTT.

V usage is TRBV28 and J usage is TRBJ1-4; D is ambiguous. The V end lost 6 bases, the J end lost 1 base, and 12 bases lay between the germline ends. Germline lookup yields CDR1 MDHEN and CDR2 SYDVKM. The CDR3 contains 15 residues. CDR3 in amino acids: CASSPTEGTNEKLFF. The CDR3 nucleotides are TGTGCCAGCAGCCCTACGGAGGGAACTAATGAAAAACTGTTTTTT.

The rearrangement uses TRBV11-2 and TRBJ2-1; D possibly corresponds to TRBD2 (7 bases). The germline V and J ends were trimmed by 5 bases and 3 bases, with 17 bases remaining between them. Germline-derived CDR1 and CDR2 are SGHAT and FQNNGV. CDR3 length: 16 residues. CDR3 sequence reads: CASSTVQGGNYNEQFF. Here the CDR3 DNA reads TGTGCCAGCAGCACCGTACAGGGAGGGAACTACAATGAGCAGTTCTTC.

V usage is TRBV6-1 and J usage is TRBJ1-5; 7 bases line up with TRBD1. CDR1 and CDR2 from the germline V gene are MNHNS and SASEGT. With 5 bases clipped from V and 3 bases from J, the junction kept 7 bases outside the gene matches. The CDR3 sequence is 15 residues long. CDR3 DNA: TGTGCCAGCAGTACATTCACAGGGGACAATCAGCCCCAGCATTTT. It translates to CASSTFTGDNQPQHF.

This clone showed up just once. The rearrangement links TRBV9 to TRBJ2-7; D is possibly TRBD2 (5 bases). The V gene lost 1 base and the J gene lost 2 bases, with 10 bases spanning the gap. The CDR3 sequence is 14 residues long. CDR1 SGDLS and CDR2 YYNGEE come from the germline V gene. The CDR3 DNA is TGTGCCAGCAGCGTATCGGGGTACACCTACGAGCAGTACTTC. Translation gives CASSVSGYTYEQYF.

DNA for the CDR3: TGTGCTAGTGGCCATTACGAGCAGTACTTC. Translation: CASGHYEQYF. V usage is TRBV12-5 and J usage is TRBJ2-7, with D unresolved. Per germline, CDR1 LGHNT and CDR2 FRNRAP. With 6 bases removed from V and 4 bases from J, the gap between germline ends came to 4 bases. The CDR3 contains 10 residues.

In its sample, this clone was seen once. This CDR3 is CASSSIAEQYF. CDR3 DNA: TGTGCCAGCAGTTCAATAGCGGAGCAGTACTTC. This chain connects TRBV6-1 to TRBJ2-5; D is possibly TRBD2 (6 bases). Germline values: CDR1 MNHNS, CDR2 SASEGT. The CDR3 extends over 11 amino acids. V was trimmed by 5 bases and J by 11 bases, leaving 12 bases between them.

J is TRBJ2-7 and V is TRBV7-2, with D possibly being TRBD2 (6 bases). Germline V CDR1 and CDR2: SGHTA, FQGNSA. V was shortened by 6 bases and J by 3 bases, with 15 bases between the two germline ends. The CDR3 runs 14 residues. CDR3 sequence reads: CASSPDGGNYEQYF. CDR3 nucleotides: TGTGCCAGCAGTCCGGACGGGGGAAACTACGAGCAGTACTTC.

The CDR3 sequence: CASSPGNKTDYEQYF. CDR3 sequence (DNA): TGTGCCAGCAGCCCAGGAAACAAGACCGACTACGAGCAGTACTTC. The rearrangement uses TRBV9 and TRBJ2-7; no firm D call. This CDR3 spans 15 amino acids. In germline, CDR1 is SGDLS, CDR2 YYNGEE. With 4 bases removed from V and 3 bases from J, the gap between germline ends came to 17 bases.

The chain is built from TRBV30 and TRBJ2-2; the D gene is possibly TRBD2 (6 bases). The V gene lost 4 bases and the J gene lost 3 bases, with 12 bases spanning the gap. CDR1 and CDR2 from the germline V gene are GTSNPN and SVGIG (reference sequence). The CDR3 has 14 amino acids. The CDR3: CAWTLGTYTGELFF. DNA of the CDR3: TGTGCCTGGACCTTAGGGACTTACACCGGGGAGCTGTTTTTT.

The chain employs TRBV27 and TRBJ2-5; D uncertain. The V and J ends lost 4 bases and 0 bases respectively, with 6 bases between them. Per germline, CDR1 MNHEY and CDR2 SMNVEV (reference sequence). This CDR3 comprises 13 residues. The CDR3, as DNA: TGTGCCAGCAGTTCCAGGCACCAAGAGACCCAGTACTTC. It yields the protein CASSSRHQETQYF.

The V call is TRBV6-5, the J call TRBJ2-1; D might be TRBD2 (5 bases). Germline values: CDR1 MNHEY, CDR2 SVGAGI. V was cut by 5 bases and J by 9 bases, with 17 bases left in between. This CDR3 region has 14 residues. CDR3 loop: CASSPGNGLSEQFF. For the CDR3, the DNA is TGTGCCAGCAGTCCGGGAAATGGACTCAGTGAGCAGTTCTTC.

V gene TRBV15 combines with J gene TRBJ2-7; TRBD1 matches at 10 bases. V was pared by 5 bases and J by 1 base, with 17 bases of the junction left unmatched. Per germline, CDR1 LNHNV and CDR2 YYDKDF (reference sequence). This CDR3 region has 19 residues. For the CDR3, the DNA is TGTGCCACCAGCCCCGGGCCCGCCTCGGACAGGGGGTCGTCCTACGAGCAGTACTTC. Amino acids: CATSPGPASDRGSSYEQYF.

As to this clone: The same CDR3 is also encoded by other DNA sequences in this sample. This chain connects TRBV28 to TRBJ1-1; D is unresolved. The germline gives CDR1 MDHEN, CDR2 SYDVKM. The CDR3 spans 13 residues. Between the trimmed V and J ends, which lost 2 bases and 4 bases, there was a span of 8 bases. Here the CDR3 reads CASSLGEGTEAFF. CDR3 bases: TGTGCCAGCAGTTTAGGGGAGGGCACTGAAGCTTTCTTT.